The 19 T cell receptor beta chains below come from one sample, sequenced in a study of beta chain features in type 1 diabetes. The study reverse transcribed the entire isolated RNA, so it sequenced expressed TCRB transcripts. Repertoires were generated with immunoSEQ multiplex PCR, while TCRdb's copy carries only in-frame clones and drops some. The data contain 360,000 or so clones, 20% of them singletons. Sequencing used naive CD4+ T cells from blood. The origin of the receptors is a woman between 18 and 30 years old in good health.

The genes are TRBV19 and TRBJ2-6, with D maybe TRBD2 (5 bases). V was cut by 6 bases and J by 2 bases, with 14 bases left in between. The germline gives CDR1 LNHDA, CDR2 SQIVND (reference sequence). This CDR3 has 16 amino acids. The CDR3: CASSPLEGAGANVLTF. Here the CDR3 DNA reads TGTGCCAGTAGCCCCCTAGAGGGAGCTGGGGCCAACGTCCTGACTTTC.

The chain employs TRBV7-2 and TRBJ2-1, with 8 bases lining up with TRBD2. J gave up 9 bases and V 10 bases, and 14 bases lay outside the gene matches. The CDR3 extends over 14 amino acids. Germline assignment: CDR1 SGHTA and CDR2 FQGNSA. CDR3 region: CATGGRELISEQFF. The CDR3 nucleotides read TGTGCCACGGGGGGGCGCGAACTCATTAGTGAGCAGTTCTTC.

The rearrangement links TRBV7-2 to TRBJ2-7; TRBD2 might be the D (5 bases). The CDR3 is made up of 17 amino acids. Germline V gene sequence: CDR1 SGHTA, CDR2 FQGNSA. V was shortened by 1 base and J by 4 bases, with 20 bases between the two germline ends. The CDR3 loop reads CASSLGTQRMAIYEQYF. In DNA, the CDR3 is TGTGCCAGCAGCTTAGGGACCCAGCGGATGGCGATTTACGAGCAGTACTTC.

This clone was counted once. DNA for the CDR3: TGTGCCAGCACTAAAGAGACCCAGTACTTC. Translated, it gives CASTKETQYF. This rearrangement joins TRBV2 to TRBJ2-5; D uncertain. The CDR3 consists of 10 residues. The V end was cut by 7 bases, the J end by 3 bases, with 3 bases between. Looked up from germline, CDR1 is SNHLY and CDR2 is FYNNEI.

This rearrangement joins TRBV4-1 to TRBJ2-7; D is unclear. The ends were cut back, 4 bases at V and 6 bases at J, with 10 bases in the middle. The CDR3 length is 12 residues. Germline V gene sequence: CDR1 MGHRA, CDR2 YSYEKL. CDR3 DNA: TGCGCCAGCAGCCTCCCCGCCGGCGAGCAGTACTTC. This gives the protein CASSLPAGEQYF.

A few counts support this clone. The chain carries TRBV6-5 and TRBJ2-3, with 8 positions matching TRBD2. The trim removed 2 bases at V and 9 bases at J, leaving 4 bases unmatched. Germline CDR1 is MNHEY and CDR2 is SVGAGI. The CDR3 is 13 amino acids. The CDR3 sequence is CASSYRAGDTQYF. The CDR3 nucleotides are TGTGCCAGCAGTTACAGAGCGGGAGACACGCAGTATTTT.

V gene TRBV9 combines with J gene TRBJ1-1, with 11 bases matching TRBD1. Trimming at V came to 4 bases and at J to 4 bases, leaving 6 bases not matched to a gene. This CDR3 has 15 amino acids. The germline gives CDR1 SGDLS, CDR2 YYNGEE. CDR3 amino acids: CASSPTGQGGTEAFF. DNA for the CDR3: TGTGCCAGCAGCCCGACGGGACAGGGGGGCACTGAAGCTTTCTTT.

The chain carries TRBV30 and TRBJ2-7; D is unclear. Trimming shortened V by 0 bases and J by 6 bases, and 9 bases separated the two germline ends. CDR1 is GTSNPN and CDR2 is SVGIG in the germline V gene (reference sequence). The CDR3 is 12 amino acids. The CDR3 loop is CAWSVRGGEQYF. As DNA, the CDR3 is TGTGCCTGGAGTGTCCGAGGCGGCGAGCAGTACTTC.

This CDR3 reads CASSPGTATDTQYF. In DNA form, the CDR3 reads TGCGCCAGCAGTCCCGGGACAGCAACAGATACGCAGTATTTT. The rearrangement links TRBV5-1 to TRBJ2-3, with 7 bases lining up with TRBD1. With 5 bases clipped from V and 3 bases from J, the junction kept 6 bases outside the gene matches. This CDR3 comprises 14 residues. Germline lookup yields CDR1 SGHRS and CDR2 YFSETQ.

This clone has a handful of counts. This chain uses TRBV5-1 with TRBJ2-3; D ambiguous. Germline CDR1 SGHRS, CDR2 YFSETQ. The CDR3 runs to 13 residues. The V gene lost 4 bases and the J gene lost 5 bases, with 11 bases spanning the gap. CDR3 region: CASSSVFGDTQYF. The CDR3 coding sequence is TGCGCCAGCAGCAGCGTCTTTGGAGATACGCAGTATTTT.

The CDR3 loop is CASSVGSADEKLFF. The CDR3 nucleotides are TGTGCCAGCAGCGTAGGCTCTGCGGATGAAAAACTGTTTTTT. The chain uses TRBV9 and TRBJ1-4, with no clear D. The CDR3 length is 14 residues. The germline V gene has CDR1 SGDLS and CDR2 YYNGEE. Trimming removed 0 bases from V and 6 bases from J, with 9 bases in between.

CDR3 sequence: CASSLRGSNTEAFF. CDR3 bases: TGTGCCAGCAGCTTACGGGGGTCGAACACTGAAGCTTTCTTT. The chain carries TRBV7-2 and TRBJ1-1; TRBD1 might be the D (5 bases). The germline V and J ends were trimmed by 2 bases and 1 base, with 8 bases remaining between them. From germline, CDR1 is SGHTA and CDR2 FQGNSA. The CDR3 has 14 residues.

The V and J genes are TRBV9 and TRBJ2-5; TRBD1 matches at 9 bases. V lost 4 bases, J lost 2 bases, and 3 bases stayed unmatched. CDR3 size: 14 residues. The germline gives CDR1 SGDLS, CDR2 YYNGEE. The CDR3 region is CASSMGQGQETQYF. CDR3 sequence (DNA): TGTGCCAGCAGCATGGGACAGGGACAAGAGACCCAGTACTTC. Based on the CDR3 plus reference TRBV9 and TRBJ2-5, the full variable domain is DSGVTQTPKHLITATGQRVTLRCSPRSGDLSVYWYQQSLDQGLQFLIQYYNGEERAKGNILERFSAQQFPDLHSELNLSSLELGDSALYFCASSMGQGQETQYFGPGTRLLVL.

This clone has only a few counts. The chain links TRBV5-1 to TRBJ2-5, with 9 nucleotides matching TRBD1. Germline CDR1 SGHRS, CDR2 YFSETQ. Unmatched junction bases numbered 4, after V lost 4 bases and J lost 3 bases. The CDR3 has 14 residues. This CDR3 is CASSIGQGKETQYF. The CDR3 bases are TGCGCCAGCAGCATAGGACAGGGGAAAGAGACCCAGTACTTC.

This clone was counted once. The chain employs TRBV19 and TRBJ1-1, with 10 nucleotides matching TRBD1. With 4 bases clipped from V and 0 bases from J, the junction kept 8 bases outside the gene matches. From germline, CDR1 is LNHDA and CDR2 SQIVND (reference sequence). The CDR3 spans 17 residues. This CDR3 is CASSRGQGRSVNTEAFF. The CDR3 region has the DNA TGTGCCAGTAGTAGGGGACAGGGGAGGTCAGTGAACACTGAAGCTTTCTTT.

The CDR3: CASSSHRGPEQFF. As DNA, the CDR3 is TGTGCCAGTAGTTCTCACAGGGGGCCTGAGCAGTTCTTC. The rearrangement uses TRBV19 and TRBJ2-1; 9 nucleotides align to TRBD1. This CDR3 spans 13 amino acids. The V and J ends lost 5 bases and 9 bases, in that order; junction bases with no gene match: 5. CDR1 and CDR2 (germline): LNHDA, SQIVND (reference sequence).

This chain links TRBV29-1 with TRBJ1-2; 9 nucleotides align to TRBD1. The CDR3 length is 13 residues. The trim removed 6 bases at V and 7 bases at J, leaving 9 bases unmatched. CDR1 is SQVTM, CDR2 ANQGSEA, per germline. In nucleotides, the CDR3 is TGCAGCGTCCGCCGGGACAGGGTCCGTGGCTACACCTTC. This encodes CSVRRDRVRGYTF.

The V call is TRBV11-2, the J call TRBJ2-1; D not resolved. V lost 2 bases and J 4 bases, leaving 12 bases between the germline ends. CDR3 size: 15 residues. The germline CDR1 and CDR2 sequences are SGHAT and FQNNGV. This chain's CDR3 is CASSLRRSEYNEQFF. The CDR3 DNA sequence: TGTGCCAGCAGCTTAAGGCGGAGCGAGTACAATGAGCAGTTCTTC.

The chain employs TRBV10-3 and TRBJ1-2; TRBD1 matches 11 bases. The CDR3 spans 15 residues. The V and J ends lost 8 bases and 7 bases, in that order; junction bases with no gene match: 12. Looked up from germline, CDR1 is ENHRY and CDR2 is SYGVKD. CDR3 bases: TGTGCCATCGCCGGACAGGGGGCTAAGGGGACTGGCTACACCTTC. This codes for CAIAGQGAKGTGYTF.